A selection of T cell receptor beta chains follows, all from one sample in a study of blood T cells in healthy people across ages. TCRdb itself ran the 5' RACE reads through MiXCR, one entry per CDR3 protein. The sample has some 760,000 distinct CDR3 sequences, around 25% seen once. Separately, the same data were catalogued under a study of T cells of mothers and their children.

The sequenced sample consisted of blood. All receptors come from a boy younger than 18 in good health. CDR3s include the opening cysteine and the closing phenylalanine or tryptophan. Each record gives: clone size, D gene, V gene, J gene, CDR3 protein, CDR3 DNA. D genes are given only for firm matches. Only some rows state a clone size, as once, few, many or a class for expanded clones.

-	-	TRBV29-1	TRBJ2-5	CSGLMGETQYF	TGCAGCGGTCTGATGGGAGAGACCCAGTACTTC
-	-	TRBV12-5	TRBJ2-3	CASGSGILGGDTQYF	TGTGCTAGTGGTTCCGGGATCCTCGGGGGAGATACGCAGTATTTT
few	-	TRBV12-3/TRBV12-4	TRBJ2-3	CASSLRDSRTDTQYF	TGTGCCAGCAGTTTACGGGACTCCCGCACAGATACGCAGTATTTT
-	-	TRBV11-2	TRBJ2-5	CASKGVETQYF	TGTGCCAGCAAGGGGGTTGAGACCCAGTACTTC
-	TRBD1	TRBV4-2	TRBJ2-5	CASSQGDRDGETQYF	TGTGCCAGCAGCCAAGGAGACAGGGACGGAGAGACCCAGTACTTC
-	-	TRBV20-1	TRBJ2-1	CSAWAGEQFF	TGCAGTGCTTGGGCCGGTGAGCAGTTCTTC
-	TRBD1	TRBV3-1	TRBJ2-3	CASSQGNRGTDTQYF	TGTGCCAGCAGCCAAGGAAACAGGGGGACAGATACGCAGTATTTT
-	TRBD1	TRBV12-3/TRBV12-4	TRBJ1-2	CASSFAGQGTF	TGTGCCAGCAGTTTTGCGGGACAGGGGACCTTC
few	-	TRBV2	TRBJ2-7	CASATGDEQYF	TGTGCCAGCGCGACAGGTGATGAGCAGTACTTC
-	-	TRBV7-7	TRBJ2-5	CASSLSNVRYETQYF	TGTGCTAGCAGCTTAAGCAACGTCCGCTATGAGACCCAGTACTTC
-	-	TRBV6-1	TRBJ2-3	CASSEASGNLATDTQYF	TGTGCCAGCAGTGAAGCGTCGGGGAATTTAGCAACAGATACGCAGTATTTT
few	-	TRBV7-9	TRBJ2-5	CASSFQGWGETQYF	TGTGCCAGCAGCTTCCAAGGGTGGGGAGAGACCCAGTACTTC
-	-	TRBV29-1	TRBJ2-2	CSGGENTGELFF	TGCAGCGGGGGGGAGAACACCGGGGAGCTGTTTTTT
-	-	TRBV6-6	TRBJ2-1	CASSYPGHINEQFF	TGTGCCAGCAGTTACCCGGGACACATCAATGAGCAGTTCTTC
few	-	TRBV7-7	TRBJ2-5	CASSSGGNQETQYF	TGTGCTAGCAGCTCCGGGGGAAACCAAGAGACCCAGTACTTC